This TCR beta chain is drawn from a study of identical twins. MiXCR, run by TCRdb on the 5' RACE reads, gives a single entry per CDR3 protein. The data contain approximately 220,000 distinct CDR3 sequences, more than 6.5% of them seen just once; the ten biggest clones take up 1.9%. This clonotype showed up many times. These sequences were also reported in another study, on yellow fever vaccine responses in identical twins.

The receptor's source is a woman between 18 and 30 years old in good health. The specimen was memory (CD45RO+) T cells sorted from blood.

The CDR3 nucleotides read TGCGCCAGCAGCCAAGATAAGCGGGAGTTGGCATATGAGCAGTTCTTC. It is translated as CASSQDKRELAYEQFF. The chain recombines TRBV4-3 with TRBJ2-1; 8 bases fit TRBD2. V was pared by 0 bases and J by 8 bases, with 9 bases of the junction left unmatched. This CDR3 contains 16 residues. Per the germline V gene, CDR1 is LGHNA and CDR2 is YSLEER.